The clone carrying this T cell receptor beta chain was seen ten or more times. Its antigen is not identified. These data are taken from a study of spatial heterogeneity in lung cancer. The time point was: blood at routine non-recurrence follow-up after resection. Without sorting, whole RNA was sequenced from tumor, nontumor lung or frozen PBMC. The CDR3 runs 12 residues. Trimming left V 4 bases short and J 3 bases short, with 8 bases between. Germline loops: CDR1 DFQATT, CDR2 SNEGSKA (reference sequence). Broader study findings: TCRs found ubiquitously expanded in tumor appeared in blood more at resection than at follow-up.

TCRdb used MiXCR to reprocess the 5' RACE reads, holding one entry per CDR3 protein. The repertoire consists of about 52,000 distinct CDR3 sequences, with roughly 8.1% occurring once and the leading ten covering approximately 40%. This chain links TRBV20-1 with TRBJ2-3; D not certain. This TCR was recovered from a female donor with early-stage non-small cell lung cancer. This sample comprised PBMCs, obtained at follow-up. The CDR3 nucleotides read TGCAGTGCTAAGACTGTAACAGATACGCAGTATTTT. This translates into CSAKTVTDTQYF.